The sequence of this TCR beta chain was determined in a study of CD8 T cells in ankylosing spondylitis. This clonotype was seen just once. Its antigen remains unknown. In making TCR beta libraries, quantitative 5'-RACE with molecular barcodes was used. MiXCR, run by TCRdb on the 5' RACE reads, gives a single entry per CDR3 protein. This repertoire shows some 120,000 distinct CDR3 sequences, roughly an eighth found once; its top ten account for approximately 3.1%. Study conclusions and caveats: Reactive arthritis synovial fluid and blood previously showed some of these motif variants. A motif in TCR beta, a set of about 8 highly homologous variants, appeared characteristic of ankylosing spondylitis blood. Disease-linked clones were reportedly significantly enriched in matched ankylosing spondylitis synovial fluid.

Source material: blood, either unsorted or a sorted T cell fraction (not recorded which). This clonotype was sampled from a female donor with ankylosing spondylitis or in good health (not recorded which).

This chain's CDR3 is CASSYSSGRNEQYF. Here the CDR3 DNA reads TGTGCCAGCAGTTACAGTAGCGGGAGGAACGAGCAGTACTTC. The rearrangement joins TRBV6-5 to TRBJ2-7, with 10 bases identical to TRBD2. With 2 bases clipped from V and 5 bases from J, the junction kept 3 bases outside the gene matches. The CDR3 has 14 residues. Germline lookup yields CDR1 MNHEY and CDR2 SVGAGI.